The rows below give T cell receptor beta chains drawn from one sample of a study of T cell responses to AZD1222 COVID-19 vaccine. The protocol was immunoSEQ multiplex PCR, while the TCRdb copy is restricted to in-frame clones and leaves out a portion. There are around 100,000 clones in the sample; about nine tenths occur only once, and 35% to 50% lies in the top ten. Sequenced here: peripheral blood, sampled on day 0 of AZD1222 vaccination. These receptors were taken from an adult in good health. The CDR3 runs from the conserved cysteine through the conserved F or W. D genes are given only for firm matches. Size values are once, few and many counts, or a class for expanded clones, and some rows have none.

V gene	J gene	clone size	D gene	CDR3 protein	CDR3 DNA
TRBV27	TRBJ1-1	.	.	CASSLGAEAFF	TGTGCCAGCAGCCTTGGAGCTGAAGCTTTCTTT
TRBV2	TRBJ2-1	few	.	CASSWIDEQFF	TGTGCCAGCTCCTGGATCGATGAGCAGTTCTTC
TRBV27	TRBJ1-5	.	.	CASSPSGDNQPQHF	TGTGCCAGCAGTCCCTCAGGGGATAATCAGCCCCAGCATTTT
TRBV24-1	TRBJ1-2	.	.	CATSDPGQDGYTF	TGTGCCACCAGTGACCCGGGACAAGATGGCTACACCTTC
TRBV12-3/TRBV12-4	TRBJ1-2	.	.	CAATRDVGYGYTF	TGTGCCGCAACTCGGGACGTTGGCTATGGCTACACCTTC
TRBV3-1/TRBV3-2	TRBJ2-7	.	.	CASSQDFKGEQYF	TGTGCCAGCAGCCAAGATTTTAAAGGGGAGCAGTACTTC
TRBV7-3	TRBJ2-3	.	.	CASSLSGSSTDTQYF	TGTGCCAGCAGCTTAAGCGGTAGTAGCACAGATACGCAGTATTTT
TRBV6-7	TRBJ2-7	.	.	CASSYSGTESYYEQYF	TGTGCCAGCAGTTACTCAGGGACCGAAAGTTACTACGAGCAGTACTTC
TRBV6-2/TRBV6-3	TRBJ2-2	.	TRBD1	CASRPYRGGTGELFF	TGTGCCAGCAGACCTTACAGGGGCGGGACCGGGGAGCTGTTTTTT
TRBV24-1	TRBJ1-1	.	TRBD1	CATSETTGGNTEAFF	TGTGCCACCAGTGAAACGACAGGGGGTAACACTGAAGCTTTCTTT
TRBV5-1	TRBJ2-2	.	TRBD2	CASSSGLDGGTGELFF	TGCGCCAGCAGCTCCGGACTAGACGGCGGGACCGGGGAGCTGTTTTTT
TRBV6-1	TRBJ1-4	.	TRBD1	CASSDHSGTGFNEKLFF	TGTGCCAGCAGTGACCACTCCGGGACAGGGTTTAATGAAAAACTGTTTTTT
TRBV5-1	TRBJ1-1	.	.	CASSLGSSNTEAFF	TGCGCCAGCAGCTTGGGGAGCTCTAACACTGAAGCTTTCTTT
TRBV4-1	TRBJ2-7	.	TRBD1	CASSPGQGDYEQYF	TGCGCCAGCAGCCCCGGACAGGGGGACTACGAGCAGTACTTC
TRBV7-9	TRBJ2-7	once	.	CASSLAAGRFRDEQYF	TGTGCCAGCAGCTTAGCGGCTGGACGGTTCAGGGACGAGCAGTACTTC
TRBV7-9	TRBJ1-5	.	.	CASSLVRTRDAGNQPQHF	TGTGCCAGCAGCTTAGTAAGGACTCGGGACGCCGGCAATCAGCCCCAGCATTTT
TRBV9	TRBJ2-3	.	.	CASSVARDGPDTQYF	TGTGCCAGCAGCGTAGCTCGTGACGGCCCAGATACGCAGTATTTT
TRBV30	TRBJ2-7	.	TRBD2	CACIGRAYEQYF	TGTGCCTGCATAGGGAGGGCCTACGAGCAGTACTTC
TRBV27	TRBJ1-5	.	TRBD1	CASSLGQGARQPQHF	TGTGCCAGCAGTTTAGGACAGGGGGCCAGACAGCCCCAGCATTTT
TRBV28	TRBJ2-7	.	TRBD1	CASTRTGSYEQYF	TGTGCCAGCACCAGGACAGGGTCCTACGAGCAGTACTTC
TRBV10-3	TRBJ2-1	.	TRBD2	CAIRGLADSYNEQFF	TGTGCCATCAGGGGACTAGCGGACTCCTACAATGAGCAGTTCTTC
TRBV6-5	TRBJ1-2	.	.	CASSKVGVGYTF	TGTGCCAGCAGCAAGGTCGGGGTTGGCTACACCTTC
TRBV7-9	TRBJ1-1	once	.	CASSLQRRDTEAFF	TGTGCCAGCAGCTTACAGCGTCGGGACACTGAAGCTTTCTTT